This entry describes one TCR beta chain. The entry originates in a study of technical replicates of blood from several donors. Using immunoSEQ multiplex PCR, the repertoire was profiled, and TCRdb retains in-frame clones only, with some absent. The data show about 73,000 clones, with just over 90% seen just once and approximately 0.25% held by the top ten. Germline V gene data show CDR1 as LGHNA and CDR2 as YNFKEQ. V shed 1 base, J shed 2 bases, and the junction held 0 bases outside the gene matches. The CDR3 totals 16 residues. The source is a human donor in good health. The sequencing sample was made of T cells isolated from PBMCs. This chain links TRBV4-2 with TRBJ1-4; 11 bases are a match to TRBD1. CDR3: CASSQGDRGTNEKLFF. In DNA, the CDR3 is TGTGCCAGCAGCCAAGGGGACAGGGGGACTAATGAAAAACTGTTTTTT.